Listed here are 31 T cell receptor beta chains from one sample, sequenced in a study of human T cells and chemical hapten exposure (dated by TCRdb to the early 2020s). Libraries were made using RACE. The reads were generated on a NextSeq 500. Clones were called with MiXCR by TCRdb after fastp trimmed the public reads at Q25, and only in-frame beta chains were retained. Each CDR3 protein gets just one entry, which takes the most common genes and DNA from the rows behind it. The sample table shows under 85,000 distinct CDR3 sequences, and around 10% are seen once. 6.5% to 8.5% of the sample belongs to the ten largest clones. The sample's time point label, in plain terms: patch test 2, 6 weeks after DPC sensitization. The treatment or condition label here, explained by the study, means: therapeutic diphenylcyclopropenone sensitization with weekly scalp DPC. Sequenced here: whole blood, sampled in connection with sensitization to the hapten diphenylcyclopropenone (DPC). These receptors were collected from a woman between 50 and 59 years old with alopecia areata. Some clones in this sample may be carry-over from other donors' samples.

The sample holds a few counts of this clonotype. This chain joins TRBV12-3 or TRBV12-4 and TRBJ2-1; 7 bases fit TRBD2. The CDR3 length is 17 residues. V shed 4 bases, J shed 9 bases, and the junction held 18 bases outside the gene matches. The CDR3 protein is CASSSLGWGRATVEQFF. In DNA, the CDR3 is TGTGCCAGCAGTTCCTTGGGGTGGGGGAGGGCCACAGTTGAGCAGTTCTTC.

This clonotype was counted ten times or more. The chain uses TRBV14 and TRBJ1-2; D uncertain. Germline V gives CDR1 SGHDN, CDR2 FVKESK. V was cut by 4 bases and J by 8 bases, with 11 bases left in between. The CDR3 loop spans 12 amino acids. CDR3: CASSLSPMGYTF. As DNA, the CDR3 is TGTGCCAGCAGCCTATCGCCTATGGGCTACACCTTC.

CDR3 nucleotide sequence: TGTGCCAGCAGCTTATCGGGTGGCCCAGAGACCCAGTACTTC. Encoded protein: CASSLSGGPETQYF. The gene calls are TRBV7-3 and TRBJ2-5; D remains ambiguous. CDR3 length equals 14 residues. Germline CDR1 SGHTA, CDR2 FQGTGA. The V gene lost 2 bases and the J gene lost 4 bases, with 11 bases spanning the gap.

The chain carries TRBV29-1 and TRBJ2-1; 9 nucleotides align to TRBD1. CDR1 is SQVTM, CDR2 ANQGSEA, per germline. The length of the CDR3 is 14 residues. The V gene end was trimmed by 7 bases and the J gene end by 3 bases; junction bases not matched to a gene: 7. This chain's CDR3 is CSAADRGGYNEQFF. The CDR3 DNA follows: TGCAGCGCAGCCGACAGGGGGGGCTACAATGAGCAGTTCTTC.

This clonotype appeared many times. The chain employs TRBV7-9 and TRBJ2-5, with a weak D call TRBD2 (6 bases). The CDR3 is made up of 13 amino acids. Germline values: CDR1 SEHNR, CDR2 FQNEAQ (reference sequence). Trimming removed 7 bases at V and 3 bases at J, with 12 bases between. CDR3 coding DNA: TGTGCCAGCATGGGTCCGGGGGAAGAGACCCAGTACTTC. Its translation: CASMGPGEETQYF.

This clonotype was recorded at least ten times. Written as DNA, the CDR3 is TGTGCCAGCAGCCCTACCTTTGGGTCACCCCTCCACTTT. It translates to CASSPTFGSPLHF. The chain is built from TRBV7-3 and TRBJ1-6; D unresolved. Trimming took 5 bases from V and 10 from J, leaving 12 bases between them. The germline gives CDR1 SGHTA, CDR2 FQGTGA. There are 13 residues in the CDR3.

The chain has TRBV29-1 and TRBJ2-7; TRBD1 agrees at 9 bases. The V gene's germline CDR1 is SQVTM and CDR2 ANQGSEA. The ends lost 5 bases at V and 1 base at J; junction bases unmatched: 9. The CDR3 sequence is 15 residues long. CDR3 sequence: CSVPLAGTGSYEQYF. CDR3 in DNA: TGCAGCGTTCCCCTAGCCGGGACAGGGTCCTACGAGCAGTACTTC.

This clonotype came up many times. The genes are TRBV4-2 and TRBJ1-1; 8 bases fit TRBD1. The CDR3 is 14 residues long. In germline, CDR1 is LGHNA, CDR2 YNFKEQ. Trimming removed 4 bases from V and 4 bases from J; junction bases left unmatched: 5. The CDR3 loop is CASSPHRGSTEAFF. The CDR3 DNA sequence: TGTGCCAGCAGCCCCCACAGGGGGAGCACTGAAGCTTTCTTT.

The chain is built from TRBV12-3 or TRBV12-4 and TRBJ2-5; 8 bases are shared with TRBD1. Trimming cost V 5 bases and J 5 bases; bases outside gene matches: 7. The CDR3 consists of 14 residues. CDR3 DNA: TGTGCCAGCAGTAGGGACAGGTTAAGGGAGACCCAGTACTTC. Translated: CASSRDRLRETQYF.

This chain joins TRBV6-1 and TRBJ2-7; the D is unclear. V lost 2 bases, J lost 6 bases, and 8 bases lay in between. Germline V CDR1 and CDR2: MNHNS, SASEGT. The CDR3 runs 12 residues. The CDR3 sequence is CASSESRIEQYF. The DNA of the CDR3 is TGTGCCAGCAGTGAAAGCCGTATCGAGCAGTACTTC.

This clonotype was seen ten or more times. The chain recombines TRBV10-2 with TRBJ2-4, with no clear D. Trimming removed 6 bases at V and 3 bases at J, with 12 bases between. CDR1 and CDR2 from the germline V gene are WSHSY and SAAADI. The CDR3 has 14 residues. The CDR3 protein is CASSLQDLKNIQYF. CDR3 in DNA: TGCGCCAGCAGCCTCCAGGACCTCAAAAACATTCAGTACTTC.

This clonotype was counted many times. The chain has TRBV7-2 and TRBJ2-4; 9 bases line up with TRBD2. CDR3 length equals 19 residues. Losses at the gene ends were 1 base for V and 0 bases for J; bases not matched to a gene: 10. Germline CDR1 reads SGHTA; CDR2 reads FQGNSA. Here the CDR3 DNA reads TGTGCCAGCAGCTTAGAGGGGACTAGCAGAACGCTAGCCAAAAACATTCAGTACTTC. The encoded protein is CASSLEGTSRTLAKNIQYF.

Only a few counts were recorded for this clonotype. The rearrangement joins TRBV29-1 to TRBJ2-1; possible D gene TRBD2, 6 bases. Trimming stripped 5 bases from V and 3 bases from J, with 8 bases between. The length of the CDR3 is 12 residues. Per germline, CDR1 SQVTM and CDR2 ANQGSEA. CDR3 residues: CSVTTSYNEQFF. DNA of the CDR3: TGCAGCGTTACGACTAGCTACAATGAGCAGTTCTTC.

This clonotype was picked up many times. The chain combines TRBV6-5 with TRBJ1-1; tentative D call: TRBD1 (5 bases). This CDR3 is built from 12 residues. With 8 bases removed from V and 1 base from J, the gap between germline ends came to 8 bases. CDR1 is MNHEY, CDR2 SVGAGI, per germline. The CDR3 loop reads CASGRGNTEAFF. CDR3 in DNA: TGTGCCAGCGGGAGGGGGAACACTGAAGCTTTCTTT.

There are many counts of this clonotype. V gene TRBV28 combines with J gene TRBJ2-7; D gene ambiguous. Looked up from germline, CDR1 is MDHEN and CDR2 is SYDVKM. V was clipped by 5 bases and J by 7 bases, with 12 bases between them. This CDR3 has 12 amino acids. CDR3 bases: TGTGCCAGCAGTGGACCACAGTCGGAGCAGTACTTC. This codes for CASSGPQSEQYF.

This clonotype showed up many times. V and J are TRBV27 and TRBJ2-3, with D uncertain. This CDR3 has 16 amino acids. The germline V and J ends were trimmed by 4 bases and 2 bases, with 16 bases remaining between them. Looked up from germline, CDR1 is MNHEY and CDR2 is SMNVEV (reference sequence). This CDR3 is CASSSQSRRPTDTQYF. The DNA of the CDR3 is TGTGCCAGCAGTTCGCAAAGCAGGCGTCCCACAGATACGCAGTATTTT.

The table lists this clonotype with many counts. The rearrangement joins TRBV18 to TRBJ1-5, with D unclear. The V gene lost 3 bases and the J gene lost 1 base, with 10 bases spanning the gap. The length of the CDR3 is 15 residues. Germline V gene lookup returns CDR1 KGHSH and CDR2 LQKENI. DNA for the CDR3: TGTGCCAGCTCACCCCGGGTGACGAGCAATCAGCCCCAGCATTTT. This encodes CASSPRVTSNQPQHF.

This rearrangement joins TRBV10-1 to TRBJ1-2; the D gene is possibly TRBD1 (5 bases). Trimming stripped 3 bases from V and 4 bases from J, with 15 bases between. The germline gives CDR1 WNHNN, CDR2 SYGVQD (reference sequence). The CDR3 length is 15 residues. The CDR3 bases are TGCGCCAGCAGTGATCGCAGGGACGGTCTCTATGGCTACACCTTC. This sequence encodes CASSDRRDGLYGYTF.

The genes are TRBV14 and TRBJ2-3; 8 positions match TRBD1. Germline loops: CDR1 SGHDN, CDR2 FVKESK. J was trimmed by 2 bases and V by 6 bases; bases with no gene match: 7. The CDR3 totals 15 residues. The CDR3 spells CASSGTGPLTDTQYF. CDR3 DNA sequence: TGTGCCAGCAGTGGGACAGGTCCCCTCACAGATACGCAGTATTTT.

Many counts were recorded for this clonotype. The chain combines TRBV20-1 with TRBJ2-7, with D possibly matching TRBD2 (5 bases). Trimming left V 5 bases short and J 2 bases short, with 19 bases between. CDR1 is DFQATT and CDR2 is SNEGSKA in the germline V gene (reference sequence). The CDR3 covers 15 residues. The CDR3 coding sequence is TGCAGTGCTCTAGCTCCCTTTGGTGTACCCTACGAGCAGTACTTC. Translating gives CSALAPFGVPYEQYF.

This clonotype was detected many times. This sequence joins TRBV4-2 and TRBJ1-2, with D uncertain. In germline, CDR1 is LGHNA, CDR2 YNFKEQ. Trimming shortened V by 1 base and J by 4 bases, and 13 bases separated the two germline ends. The CDR3 has 15 residues. The CDR3, as DNA: TGTGCCAGCAGCCAAGGAGGAACGGCTCCCTATGGCTACACCTTC. It translates to CASSQGGTAPYGYTF.

This clonotype was counted at least ten times. This chain links TRBV5-1 with TRBJ2-1; maybe TRBD2 (5 bases). This CDR3 spans 15 amino acids. Germline V CDR1 and CDR2: SGHRS, YFSETQ. With 3 bases removed from V and 10 bases from J, the gap between germline ends came to 20 bases. As DNA, the CDR3 is TGCGCCAGCAGCTCGCCGGGATCCCGGGCCCACGAGCAGTTCTTC. It yields the protein CASSSPGSRAHEQFF.

This clonotype was seen at least ten times. This chain links TRBV12-3 or TRBV12-4 with TRBJ1-1; no firm D call. The CDR3 contains 14 residues. V shed 6 bases and J shed 5 bases, with 16 bases lying between them. The CDR3 here is CASSHKHQTTEAFF. Written as DNA, the CDR3 is TGTGCCAGCAGCCACAAACACCAAACTACTGAAGCTTTCTTT.

The chain recombines TRBV29-1 with TRBJ2-3; possible D gene TRBD1, 6 bases. The CDR3 has 15 amino acids. Germline CDR1 is SQVTM and CDR2 is ANQGSEA. V was trimmed by 2 bases and J by 4 bases, leaving 16 bases between them. The chain's CDR3 is CSVERTRGRADTQYF. In DNA, the CDR3 is TGCAGCGTTGAAAGAACCAGGGGTCGGGCAGATACGCAGTATTTT.

This clonotype was found a few times. The chain has TRBV6-2 or TRBV6-3 and TRBJ2-1; D unresolved. CDR3 length: 16 residues. Germline values: CDR1 MNHEY, CDR2 SVGEGT. V was pared by 3 bases and J by 0 bases, with 12 bases between. The CDR3 DNA follows: TGTGCCAGCAGTTATTCTAGAAGGAGCTCCTACAATGAGCAGTTCTTC. Its protein product is CASSYSRRSSYNEQFF.

This clonotype was picked up many times. This sequence joins TRBV21-1 and TRBJ1-1; TRBD1 is the table's D call and was not checked against the DNA. TRBV21-1 is an annotated pseudogene. This CDR3 is 13 amino acids long. The CDR3, as DNA: TGTGCCAGCAGCTCCGGGGGGTCCACTGAAGCTTTCTTT. It yields the protein CASSSGGSTEAFF.

The sample holds many counts of this clonotype. This sequence joins TRBV3-1 and TRBJ2-1, with TRBD1 matching over 8 bases. V lost 0 bases and J lost 0; bases outside the gene matches: 7. Germline V gene lookup returns CDR1 LGHDT and CDR2 YNNKEL (reference sequence). This CDR3 contains 18 residues. The CDR3 spells CASSQEGITGGSYNEQFF. CDR3 in DNA: TGTGCCAGCAGCCAAGAAGGGATAACAGGGGGCTCCTACAATGAGCAGTTCTTC.

This clonotype was observed a handful of times. The rearrangement joins TRBV5-1 to TRBJ2-4; D possibly corresponds to TRBD1 (7 bases). This CDR3 spans 16 amino acids. Germline V gives CDR1 SGHRS, CDR2 YFSETQ. Trimming shortened V by 4 bases and J by 3 bases, and 17 bases separated the two germline ends. CDR3 region: CASSDEFRGVKNIQYF. The CDR3 bases are TGCGCCAGCAGCGATGAGTTCAGGGGGGTCAAAAACATTCAGTACTTC.

This clonotype was detected ten times or more. The rearrangement joins TRBV2 to TRBJ1-1; unclear D gene. The V and J ends lost 6 bases and 1 base respectively, with 9 bases between them. This CDR3 contains 13 residues. Looked up from germline, CDR1 is SNHLY and CDR2 is FYNNEI. The CDR3, as DNA: TGTGCCAGCAGCAACTCCAAGAACACTGAAGCTTTCTTT. Amino acids: CASSNSKNTEAFF.

This clonotype has at least ten counts. This chain joins TRBV12-3 or TRBV12-4 and TRBJ1-1, with a possible D match to TRBD1 (5 bases). The CDR3 loop spans 19 amino acids. Trimming removed 2 bases from V and 0 bases from J, with 22 bases in between. CDR3 coding DNA: TGTGCCAGCAGTTTATCTCCGTGGCGGGGGTCGAACCTGAACACTGAAGCTTTCTTT. Encoded protein: CASSLSPWRGSNLNTEAFF.

This clonotype was found a few times. The chain recombines TRBV27 with TRBJ2-7; TRBD1 matches at 8 bases. Germline CDR1 reads MNHEY; CDR2 reads SMNVEV (reference sequence). Trimming at V came to 5 bases and at J to 2 bases, leaving 5 bases not matched to a gene. The CDR3 has 14 residues. CDR3 DNA: TGTGCCAGCAGTACCGGGACAGGCGCCTACGAGCAGTACTTC. Translation: CASSTGTGAYEQYF.